The 28 T cell receptor beta chains below were found in one sample sequenced in a study of graft-versus-host responses after intestinal transplantation. The method was immunoSEQ multiplex PCR; TCRdb's version includes in-frame clones alone and lacks a portion of them. The sample has under 100,000 clones, around 84% seen once. What these receptors recognize is not known. The sample in question was unstimulated CD4+ T cells sorted from spleen or lymph node cells, obtained before intestinal transplant. Receptors originate from a human donor who received an intestinal transplant.

This rearrangement joins TRBV5-1 to TRBJ2-1; TRBD1 matches 10 bases. The V gene end was trimmed by 4 bases and the J gene end by 6 bases; junction bases not matched to a gene: 7. The germline V gene encodes CDR1 SGHRS and CDR2 YFSETQ. This CDR3 spans 15 amino acids. CDR3 bases: TGCGCCAGCAGCCTGGGACAGGGGTTACCCAATGAGCAGTTCTTC. Translation gives CASSLGQGLPNEQFF.

The chain employs TRBV28 and TRBJ2-1; 7 nucleotides line up with TRBD2. The V segment lost 1 base and the J segment 3 bases; nucleotides outside the gene matches: 0. Germline CDR1 MDHEN, CDR2 SYDVKM. The CDR3 covers 14 residues. The CDR3 nucleotides read TGTGCCAGCAGTTTATTAGCGGGCTACAATGAGCAGTTCTTC. Its protein is CASSLLAGYNEQFF.

The rearrangement joins TRBV10-2 to TRBJ2-1, with 10 bases aligning to TRBD2. CDR3 length: 15 amino acids. J gave up 7 bases and V 5 bases, and 8 bases lay outside the gene matches. The germline V gene has CDR1 WSHSY and CDR2 SAAADI. CDR3 coding DNA: TGCGCCAGCAGTACCGGGACTAGCGTTTTGAATGAGCAGTTCTTC. This gives the protein CASSTGTSVLNEQFF.

V is TRBV5-1 and J is TRBJ2-7, with TRBD1 identical over 8 bases. The V gene's germline CDR1 is SGHRS and CDR2 YFSETQ. The ends lost 0 bases at V and 10 bases at J; junction bases unmatched: 6. The CDR3 has 13 residues. This CDR3 is CASSLVDQGAQYF. CDR3 DNA sequence: TGCGCCAGCAGCTTGGTCGATCAGGGGGCCCAGTACTTC.

This clone came up a few times. The rearrangement uses TRBV5-1 and TRBJ2-5; 15 positions agree with TRBD2. CDR3 length equals 15 residues. The germline V gene has CDR1 SGHRS and CDR2 YFSETQ. V shed 5 bases, J shed 1 base, and the junction held 0 bases outside the gene matches. CDR3 loop: CASRGLAGGQETQYF. In DNA form, the CDR3 reads TGCGCCAGCAGGGGACTAGCGGGGGGCCAAGAGACCCAGTACTTC.

The chain links TRBV28 to TRBJ1-2, with D perhaps matching TRBD1 (5 bases). This CDR3 contains 12 residues. Germline-derived CDR1 and CDR2 are MDHEN and SYDVKM. Trimming left V 6 bases short and J 5 bases short, with 10 bases between. In DNA, the CDR3 is TGTGCCAGCAGCCAGGGCGCGTATGGCTACACCTTC. Protein sequence: CASSQGAYGYTF.

The CDR3 DNA follows: TGCGCCAGCAGCTACCAGGGGGCGGAGAGCGAGCAGTACTTC. Amino acids: CASSYQGAESEQYF. The rearrangement joins TRBV5-1 to TRBJ2-7; 8 bases line up with TRBD1. With 3 bases clipped from V and 6 bases from J, the junction kept 8 bases outside the gene matches. Germline loops: CDR1 SGHRS, CDR2 YFSETQ. The CDR3 loop spans 14 amino acids.

This chain links TRBV15 with TRBJ1-2, with 11 bases that match TRBD1. CDR1 is LNHNV, CDR2 YYDKDF, per germline (reference sequence). Losses at the gene ends were 2 bases for V and 7 bases for J; bases not matched to a gene: 9. This CDR3 has 16 residues. CDR3 sequence: CATSRPRDRGISGYTF. The CDR3 region has the DNA TGTGCCACCAGCAGACCCCGGGACAGGGGGATTTCTGGCTACACCTTC.

The chain is built from TRBV28 and TRBJ2-3; tentative D call: TRBD2 (5 bases). CDR1 is MDHEN and CDR2 is SYDVKM in the germline V gene. The CDR3 covers 15 residues. V was trimmed by 8 bases and J by 0 bases, leaving 15 bases between them. The CDR3 loop is CASHASFRSTDTQYF. CDR3 coding DNA: TGTGCCAGCCACGCTAGCTTTCGAAGCACAGATACGCAGTATTTT.

In its sample, this clone was seen once. The chain employs TRBV27 and TRBJ2-7; possibly TRBD1 for D (6 bases). The CDR3 spans 15 residues. The V gene's germline CDR1 is MNHEY and CDR2 SMNVEV (reference sequence). Trimming cost V 5 bases and J 2 bases, with 16 bases left between them. CDR3 protein: CASSPRPTGPYEQYF. For the CDR3, the DNA is TGTGCCAGCAGTCCCAGGCCAACAGGGCCCTACGAGCAGTACTTC.

The chain carries TRBV9 and TRBJ2-5, with no clear D. This CDR3 spans 13 amino acids. The ends were cut back, 4 bases at V and 5 bases at J, with 12 bases in the middle. Per the germline V gene, CDR1 is SGDLS and CDR2 is YYNGEE. The CDR3 coding sequence is TGTGCCAGCAGCTTCGGTTTTCGGGAGACCCAGTACTTC. Its translation is CASSFGFRETQYF. Drawing the rest from reference TRBV9 and TRBJ2-5, the complete variable domain is DSGVTQTPKHLITATGQRVTLRCSPRSGDLSVYWYQQSLDQGLQFLIQYYNGEERAKGNILERFSAQQFPDLHSELNLSSLELGDSALYFCASSFGFRETQYFGPGTRLLVL.

This clone has a handful of counts. The gene calls are TRBV2 and TRBJ2-7; D perhaps matches TRBD1 (6 bases). The CDR3 contains 14 residues. V was shortened by 6 bases and J by 2 bases, with 14 bases between the two germline ends. From germline, CDR1 is SNHLY and CDR2 FYNNEI. In DNA form, the CDR3 reads TGTGCCAGCAGAGTAGGGGGTCCAACCTACGAGCAGTACTTC. Translating gives CASRVGGPTYEQYF.

The genes are TRBV9 and TRBJ2-1, with 10 bases lining up with TRBD1. Germline-derived CDR1 and CDR2 are SGDLS and YYNGEE. V was pared by 0 bases and J by 8 bases, with 14 bases of the junction left unmatched. The CDR3 length is 18 residues. Here the CDR3 DNA reads TGTGCCAGCAGCGTAGTCCTTGCCCGGGACAGGGGTTATCATGAGCAGTTCTTC. It specifies CASSVVLARDRGYHEQFF.

V is TRBV11-2 and J is TRBJ2-7; D call uncertain. Trimming stripped 10 bases from V and 5 bases from J, with 9 bases between. The germline V gene encodes CDR1 SGHAT and CDR2 FQNNGV. This CDR3 is 10 amino acids long. CDR3: CANSIHEQYF. CDR3 DNA: TGTGCCAACTCAATCCACGAGCAGTACTTC.

V is TRBV7-9 and J is TRBJ2-7; no clear D gene. There are 13 residues in the CDR3. CDR1 and CDR2 (germline): SEHNR, FQNEAQ (reference sequence). Trimming removed 1 base at V and 4 bases at J, with 8 bases between. CDR3 amino acids: CASSLVGAYEQYF. As DNA, the CDR3 is TGTGCCAGCAGCTTAGTAGGAGCTTACGAGCAGTACTTC.

The rearrangement uses TRBV5-1 and TRBJ2-7, with D tentatively TRBD1 (6 bases). Trimming took off 2 bases at V and 0 bases at J, with 15 bases between the two ends. This CDR3 contains 16 residues. Germline V CDR1 and CDR2: SGHRS, YFSETQ. CDR3 sequence reads: CASSLGPGQSSYEQYF. CDR3 sequence (DNA): TGCGCCAGCAGCTTAGGCCCCGGACAGAGCTCCTACGAGCAGTACTTC.

The gene calls are TRBV2 and TRBJ1-2; TRBD1 matches 8 bases. Germline values: CDR1 SNHLY, CDR2 FYNNEI. CDR3 length: 14 residues. Germline trimming cut 7 bases from V and 6 bases from J; bases unmatched to any gene: 10. In DNA form, the CDR3 reads TGTGCCAGCACTCGAATAGGACAGGGTGATGGCTACACCTTC. Encoded protein: CASTRIGQGDGYTF. Together with reference TRBV2 and TRBJ1-2, the CDR3 gives the full variable domain: EPEVTQTPSHQVTQMGQEVILRCVPISNHLYFYWYRQILGQKVEFLVSFYNNEISEKSEIFDDQFSVERPDGSNFTLKIRSTKLEDSAMYFCASTRIGQGDGYTFGSGTRLTVV.

This sequence joins TRBV5-1 and TRBJ1-2; TRBD1 aligns across 12 bases. Germline trimming cut 0 bases from V and 8 bases from J; bases unmatched to any gene: 5. Germline V CDR1 and CDR2: SGHRS, YFSETQ. This CDR3 is 15 amino acids long. The CDR3 here is CASSLAGTGGEGYTF. In nucleotides, the CDR3 is TGCGCCAGCAGCTTGGCCGGGACAGGGGGCGAAGGCTACACCTTC.

V usage is TRBV28 and J usage is TRBJ2-7, with D maybe TRBD1 (6 bases). Germline V gene lookup returns CDR1 MDHEN and CDR2 SYDVKM. This CDR3 has 15 residues. Between the trimmed V and J ends, which lost 5 bases and 0 bases, there was a span of 14 bases. CDR3 sequence (DNA): TGTGCCAGCAGTAGACCCGGGACACGCTCCTACGAGCAGTACTTC. Its translation is CASSRPGTRSYEQYF.

V and J are TRBV5-1 and TRBJ1-1; 8 nucleotides line up with TRBD1. Germline CDR1 reads SGHRS; CDR2 reads YFSETQ. The CDR3 runs to 14 residues. Losses at the gene ends were 1 base for V and 4 bases for J; bases not matched to a gene: 3. The CDR3 DNA reads as TGCGCCAGCAGCTTGCAAACAGGGGGCACTGAAGCTTTCTTT. Translating it yields CASSLQTGGTEAFF.

This sequence joins TRBV28 and TRBJ1-4; 7 bases match TRBD1. CDR1 MDHEN and CDR2 SYDVKM come from the germline V gene. The CDR3 has 14 residues. The junction had 11 bases not matched to a gene; V was cut back by 8 bases and J by 8 bases. CDR3 sequence (DNA): TGTGCCAGCGGGGGTCAGGGGGTTGGGGAAAAACTGTTTTTT. It codes for CASGGQGVGEKLFF.

V and J are TRBV5-6 and TRBJ2-5; 9 nucleotides agree with TRBD2. The CDR3 consists of 16 residues. V gave up 4 bases and J gave up 1 base; unmatched junction bases: 8. The germline CDR1 and CDR2 sequences are SGHDT and YYEEEE. CDR3 sequence: CASSALAGEVQETQYF. The CDR3 DNA reads TGTGCCAGCAGCGCGTTAGCGGGGGAAGTCCAAGAGACCCAGTACTTC.

This rearrangement joins TRBV6-5 to TRBJ2-7, with 7 positions matching TRBD1. Germline V gene lookup returns CDR1 MNHEY and CDR2 SVGAGI. The V segment lost 5 bases and the J segment 4 bases; nucleotides outside the gene matches: 11. CDR3 length: 15 residues. This chain's CDR3 is CASSLGQVPSYEQYF. DNA of the CDR3: TGTGCCAGCAGTCTCGGACAGGTACCCTCATACGAGCAGTACTTC.

The J gene is TRBJ2-1, the V gene TRBV5-6; TRBD2 matches 11 bases. With V trimmed by 1 base and J by 4 bases, 4 bases remained unmatched. Germline V gene sequence: CDR1 SGHDT, CDR2 YYEEEE. This CDR3 region has 16 residues. CDR3 sequence reads: CASSLTGTSGYNEQFF. The CDR3, as DNA: TGTGCCAGCAGCTTGACCGGGACTAGCGGTTACAATGAGCAGTTCTTC.

V usage is TRBV28 and J usage is TRBJ1-1; D may be TRBD1 (5 bases). CDR1 and CDR2 from the germline V gene are MDHEN and SYDVKM. Trimming cost V 7 bases and J 7 bases, with 16 bases left between them. The CDR3 is 13 amino acids. The CDR3 nucleotides read TGTGCCAGCACCACTGTCGGGGGTCTTGAAGCTTTCTTT. Translation gives CASTTVGGLEAFF.

This clone was recorded once. This chain connects TRBV18 to TRBJ1-1, with 7 bases matching TRBD1. Losses at the gene ends were 3 bases for V and 2 bases for J; bases not matched to a gene: 9. This CDR3 has 16 amino acids. CDR1 is KGHSH and CDR2 is LQKENI in the germline V gene. CDR3 region: CASSPAGTALNTEAFF. For the CDR3, the DNA is TGTGCCAGCTCACCGGCGGGGACAGCCTTAAACACTGAAGCTTTCTTT.

The chain is built from TRBV6-1 and TRBJ2-7; 9 nucleotides match TRBD1. The CDR3 runs to 14 residues. V trimming: 6 bases; J trimming: 5 bases; junction bases outside the gene matches: 8. From germline, CDR1 is MNHNS and CDR2 SASEGT. The CDR3 DNA reads as TGTGCCAGCAGCAGGGACAGGGTGTCAGACGAGCAGTACTTC. It yields the protein CASSRDRVSDEQYF.

This CDR3 is CASSFSGQGIFSNQPQHF. The CDR3 DNA reads TGTGCCAGCAGTTTCTCGGGACAGGGTATTTTCAGCAATCAGCCCCAGCATTTT. V and J are TRBV28 and TRBJ1-5; TRBD1 matches at 9 bases. Trimming took 3 bases from V and 1 from J; bases not matched to a gene: 10. Germline V CDR1 and CDR2: MDHEN, SYDVKM. The CDR3 has 18 amino acids.